These 6 T cell receptor beta chains came from one sample sequenced in a study of response to subunit inactivated influenza vaccine. TCRdb used MiXCR to reprocess the RT-PCR reads, holding one entry per CDR3 protein. The table records about 540,000 distinct CDR3 sequences, approximately 20% of them present only once. The sample also formed part of further work on T cells expressing NK-cell markers. That study adds: UMIs accompanied the 5'RACE template switching by which TCR beta cDNA was made.

Here the sequenced sample was CD4+ T cells sorted from PBMCs, taken approximately 12 days after vaccination. The receptor set was obtained from a man aged 50 to 60 who received an inactivated influenza vaccine.

This clonotype occurred a few times. The rearrangement links TRBV5-1 to TRBJ2-1; D remains ambiguous. Trimming left V 5 bases short and J 8 bases short, with 8 bases between. CDR1 is SGHRS and CDR2 is YFSETQ in the germline V gene. The length of the CDR3 is 11 residues. The CDR3 sequence: CASSGVDEQFF. The CDR3 region has the DNA TGCGCCAGCAGTGGGGTCGATGAGCAGTTCTTC.

The chain couples TRBV3-1 to TRBJ2-3; D gene uncertain. Germline lookup yields CDR1 LGHDT and CDR2 YNNKEL (reference sequence). The V gene lost 0 bases and the J gene lost 3 bases, with 4 bases spanning the gap. The length of the CDR3 is 13 residues. This CDR3 reads CASSQDNTDTQYF. Here the CDR3 DNA reads TGTGCCAGCAGCCAAGATAATACAGATACGCAGTATTTT.

The chain links TRBV28 to TRBJ1-2; D may be TRBD1 (5 bases). The length of the CDR3 is 15 residues. Trimming pared 2 bases from V and 3 bases from J, leaving 13 bases between. CDR1 MDHEN and CDR2 SYDVKM come from the germline V gene. The CDR3 region is CASSLLRGNDYGYTF. In nucleotides, the CDR3 is TGTGCCAGCAGTTTACTCCGGGGCAATGACTATGGCTACACCTTC.

This clonotype was detected many times. The chain links TRBV7-9 to TRBJ2-1; a weak D match, TRBD1 (5 bases). This CDR3 has 16 residues. V shed 4 bases and J shed 8 bases, with 21 bases lying between them. In germline, CDR1 is SEHNR, CDR2 FQNEAQ (reference sequence). The CDR3 nucleotides read TGTGCCAGCAGCTCAAGGCTCCCAGGGCGGTGGGATGAGCAGTTCTTC. Amino acid sequence: CASSSRLPGRWDEQFF.

The chain's CDR3 is CASSQERGLTGELFF. The CDR3 DNA follows: TGTGCCAGCAGCCAAGAGCGGGGGCTCACCGGGGAGCTGTTTTTT. The J gene is TRBJ2-2, the V gene TRBV4-2; D may be TRBD2 (7 bases). V lost 0 bases, J lost 4 bases, and 9 bases lay in between. CDR3 size: 15 residues. Germline lookup yields CDR1 LGHNA and CDR2 YNFKEQ.

Note on this clonotype: At one end, the junction sequence differs from germline, possibly due to a read error. The chain joins TRBV7-7 to TRBJ2-7; perhaps TRBD1 as D (6 bases). This CDR3 comprises 14 residues. The germline gives CDR1 SSHAT, CDR2 FNYEAQ (reference sequence). The CDR3 loop reads CASSLAPGDYEQYF. In DNA, the CDR3 is TGTGCTAGCAGCTTAGCTCCAGGGGATTACGAGCAGTACTTC.